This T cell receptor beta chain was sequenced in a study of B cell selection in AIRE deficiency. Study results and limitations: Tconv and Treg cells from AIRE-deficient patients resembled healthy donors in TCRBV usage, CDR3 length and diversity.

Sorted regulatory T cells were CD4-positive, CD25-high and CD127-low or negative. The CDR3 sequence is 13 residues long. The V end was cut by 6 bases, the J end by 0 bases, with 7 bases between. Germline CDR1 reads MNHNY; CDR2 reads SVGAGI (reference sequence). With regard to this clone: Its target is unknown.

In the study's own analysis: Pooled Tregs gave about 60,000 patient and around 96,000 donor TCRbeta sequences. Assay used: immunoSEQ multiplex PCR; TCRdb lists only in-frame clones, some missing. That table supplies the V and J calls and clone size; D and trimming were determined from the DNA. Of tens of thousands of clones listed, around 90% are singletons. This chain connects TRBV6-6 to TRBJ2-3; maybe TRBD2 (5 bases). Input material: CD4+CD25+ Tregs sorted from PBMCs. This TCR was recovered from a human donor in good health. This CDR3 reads CASSRTSTDTQYF. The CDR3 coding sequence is TGTGCCAGCAGCCGGACTAGCACAGATACGCAGTATTTT.